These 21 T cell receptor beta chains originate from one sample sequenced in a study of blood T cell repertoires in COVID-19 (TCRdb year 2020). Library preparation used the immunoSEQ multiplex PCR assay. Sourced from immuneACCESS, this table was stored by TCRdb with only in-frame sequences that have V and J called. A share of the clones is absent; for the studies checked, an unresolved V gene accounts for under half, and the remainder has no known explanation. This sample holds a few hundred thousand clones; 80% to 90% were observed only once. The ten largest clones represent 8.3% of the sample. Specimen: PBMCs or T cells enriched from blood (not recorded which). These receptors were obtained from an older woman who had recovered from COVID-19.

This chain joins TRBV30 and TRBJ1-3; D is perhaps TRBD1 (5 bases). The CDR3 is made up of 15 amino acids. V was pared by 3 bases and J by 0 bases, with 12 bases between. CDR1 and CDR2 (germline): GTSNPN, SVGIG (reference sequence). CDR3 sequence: CAWRDIQSSGNTIYF. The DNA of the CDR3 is TGTGCCTGGAGGGACATACAGAGCTCTGGAAACACCATATATTTT.

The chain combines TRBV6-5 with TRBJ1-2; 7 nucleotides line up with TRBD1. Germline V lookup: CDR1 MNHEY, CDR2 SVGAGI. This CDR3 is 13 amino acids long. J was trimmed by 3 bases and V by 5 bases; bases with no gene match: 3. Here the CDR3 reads CASSHGTDYGYTF. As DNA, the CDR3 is TGTGCCAGCAGTCACGGGACAGACTATGGCTACACCTTC.

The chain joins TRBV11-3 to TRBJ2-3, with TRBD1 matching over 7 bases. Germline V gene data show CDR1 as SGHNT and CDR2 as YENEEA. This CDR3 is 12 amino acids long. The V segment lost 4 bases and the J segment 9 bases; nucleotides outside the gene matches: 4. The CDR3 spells CASSYNRGTQYF. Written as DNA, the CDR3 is TGTGCCAGCAGCTATAACAGGGGCACGCAGTATTTT.

CDR3 region: CASSSIAGGSYEQYF. The CDR3 region has the DNA TGTGCCAGCAGCTCTATCGCGGGTGGCTCCTACGAGCAGTACTTC. This chain uses TRBV7-2 with TRBJ2-7, with D perhaps TRBD2 (5 bases). CDR1 SGHTA and CDR2 FQGNSA come from the germline V gene. The CDR3 runs 15 residues. V gave up 4 bases and J gave up 0 bases, with 13 bases separating them.

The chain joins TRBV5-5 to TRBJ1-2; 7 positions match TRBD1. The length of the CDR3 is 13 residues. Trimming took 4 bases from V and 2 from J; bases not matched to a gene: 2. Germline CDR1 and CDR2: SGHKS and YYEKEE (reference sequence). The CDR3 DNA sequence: TGTGCCAGCAGCCCGGACAGGAACTATGGCTACACCTTC. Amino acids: CASSPDRNYGYTF.

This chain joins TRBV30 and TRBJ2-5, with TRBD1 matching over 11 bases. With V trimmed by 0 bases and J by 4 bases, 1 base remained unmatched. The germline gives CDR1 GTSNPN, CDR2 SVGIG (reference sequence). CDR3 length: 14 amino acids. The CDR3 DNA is TGTGCCTGGAGTGTGGGACAGGGGGTAGAGACCCAGTACTTC. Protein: CAWSVGQGVETQYF.

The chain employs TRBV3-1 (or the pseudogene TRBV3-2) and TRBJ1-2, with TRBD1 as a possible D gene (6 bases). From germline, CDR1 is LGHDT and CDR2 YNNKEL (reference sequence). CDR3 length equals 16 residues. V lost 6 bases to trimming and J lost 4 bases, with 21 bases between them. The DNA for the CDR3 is TGTGCCAGCAGTCGAAAGGGAGTTGGACAGCCCTATGGCTACACCTTC. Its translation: CASSRKGVGQPYGYTF.

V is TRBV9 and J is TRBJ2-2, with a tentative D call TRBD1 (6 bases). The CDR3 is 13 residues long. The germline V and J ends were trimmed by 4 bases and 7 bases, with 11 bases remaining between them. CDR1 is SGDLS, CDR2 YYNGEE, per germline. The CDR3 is CASSTTGLGELFF. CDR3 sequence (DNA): TGTGCCAGCAGCACGACAGGACTCGGGGAGCTGTTTTTT.

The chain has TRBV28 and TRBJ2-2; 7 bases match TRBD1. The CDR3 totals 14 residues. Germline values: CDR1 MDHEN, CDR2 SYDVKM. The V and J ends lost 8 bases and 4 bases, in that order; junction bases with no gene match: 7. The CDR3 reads CASFTAGGTGELFF. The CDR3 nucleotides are TGTGCCAGCTTCACGGCAGGGGGCACCGGGGAGCTGTTTTTT.

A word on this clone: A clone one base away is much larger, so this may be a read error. In DNA form, the CDR3 reads TGCGCCAGCAGCTCCGGGACAGTCTATGGCTACACCTTC. This translates into CASSSGTVYGYTF. The rearrangement uses TRBV5-1 and TRBJ1-2; 7 nucleotides align to TRBD1. V was clipped by 3 bases and J by 4 bases; unmatched bases: 3. Germline V lookup: CDR1 SGHRS, CDR2 YFSETQ. The CDR3 extends over 13 amino acids.

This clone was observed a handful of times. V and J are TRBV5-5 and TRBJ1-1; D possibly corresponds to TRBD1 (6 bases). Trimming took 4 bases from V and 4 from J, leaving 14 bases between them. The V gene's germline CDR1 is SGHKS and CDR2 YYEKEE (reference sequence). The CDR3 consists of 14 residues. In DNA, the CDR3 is TGTGCCAGCAGCAACGACAGGTATTTCACTGAAGCTTTCTTT. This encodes CASSNDRYFTEAFF.

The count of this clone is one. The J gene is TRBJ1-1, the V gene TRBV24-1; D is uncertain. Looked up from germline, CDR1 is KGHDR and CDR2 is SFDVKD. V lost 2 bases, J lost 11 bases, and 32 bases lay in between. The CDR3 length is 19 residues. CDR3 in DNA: TGTGCCACCAGTGATTACAGAACCTCTTATTTCCCGATCGTAAAGTCGGCTTTCTTT. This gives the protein CATSDYRTSYFPIVKSAFF.

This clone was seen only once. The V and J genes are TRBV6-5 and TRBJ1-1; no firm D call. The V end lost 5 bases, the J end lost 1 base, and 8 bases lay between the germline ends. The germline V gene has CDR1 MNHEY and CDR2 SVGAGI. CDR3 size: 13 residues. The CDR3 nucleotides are TGTGCCAGCAGTCATCAGGAGAACACTGAAGCTTTCTTT. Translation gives CASSHQENTEAFF.

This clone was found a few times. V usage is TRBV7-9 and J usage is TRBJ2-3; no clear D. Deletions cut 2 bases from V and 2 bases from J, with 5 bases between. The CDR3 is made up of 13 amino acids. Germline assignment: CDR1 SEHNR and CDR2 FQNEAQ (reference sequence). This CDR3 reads CASSLQSTDTQYF. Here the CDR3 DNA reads TGTGCCAGCAGCTTACAATCCACAGATACGCAGTATTTT.

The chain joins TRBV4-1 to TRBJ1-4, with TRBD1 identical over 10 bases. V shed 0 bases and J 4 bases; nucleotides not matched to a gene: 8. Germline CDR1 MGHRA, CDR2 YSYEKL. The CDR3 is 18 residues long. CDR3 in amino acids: CASSQDPRQGAFNEKLFF. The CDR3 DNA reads TGCGCCAGCAGCCAAGATCCGAGACAGGGGGCGTTTAATGAAAAACTGTTTTTT.

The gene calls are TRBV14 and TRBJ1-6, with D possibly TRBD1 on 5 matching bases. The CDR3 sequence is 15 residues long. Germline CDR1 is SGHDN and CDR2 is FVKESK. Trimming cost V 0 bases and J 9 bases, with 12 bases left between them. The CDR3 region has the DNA TGTGCCAGCAGCCAAGATCGTTCCAGGGCTTCACCCCTCCACTTT. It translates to CASSQDRSRASPLHF.

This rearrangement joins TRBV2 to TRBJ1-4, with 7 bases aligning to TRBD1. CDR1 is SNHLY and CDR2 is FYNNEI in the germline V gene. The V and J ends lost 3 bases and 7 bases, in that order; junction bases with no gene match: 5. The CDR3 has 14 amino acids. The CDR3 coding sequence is TGTGCCAGCAGTGATAGGGGGCTGGGTGAAAAACTGTTTTTT. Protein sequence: CASSDRGLGEKLFF.

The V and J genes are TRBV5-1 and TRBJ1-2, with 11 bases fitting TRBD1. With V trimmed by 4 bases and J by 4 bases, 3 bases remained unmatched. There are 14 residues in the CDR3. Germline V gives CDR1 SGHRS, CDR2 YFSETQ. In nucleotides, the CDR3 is TGCGCCAGCAGCATGGGACAGGGGGGCTATGGCTACACCTTC. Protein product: CASSMGQGGYGYTF.

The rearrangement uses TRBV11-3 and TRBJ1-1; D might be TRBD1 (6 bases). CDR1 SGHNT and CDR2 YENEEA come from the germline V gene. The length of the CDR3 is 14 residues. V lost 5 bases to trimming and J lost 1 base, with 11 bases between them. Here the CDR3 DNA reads TGTGCCAGCAGCGCAGGGGTACGGAACACTGAAGCTTTCTTT. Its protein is CASSAGVRNTEAFF.

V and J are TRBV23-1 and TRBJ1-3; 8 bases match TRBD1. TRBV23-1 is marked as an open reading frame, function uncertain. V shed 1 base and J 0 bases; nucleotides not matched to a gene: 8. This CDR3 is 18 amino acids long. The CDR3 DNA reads TGCGCCAGCAGTCAATACAGGGACAGGAACAACTCTGGAAACACCATATATTTT. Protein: CASSQYRDRNNSGNTIYF.

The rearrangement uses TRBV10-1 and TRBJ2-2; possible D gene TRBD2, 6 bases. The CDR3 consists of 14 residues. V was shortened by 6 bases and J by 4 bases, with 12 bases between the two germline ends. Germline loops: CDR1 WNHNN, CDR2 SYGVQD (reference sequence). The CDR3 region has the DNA TGCGCCAGCAGCGCGGGGTCGGGCACCGGGGAGCTGTTTTTT. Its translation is CASSAGSGTGELFF.